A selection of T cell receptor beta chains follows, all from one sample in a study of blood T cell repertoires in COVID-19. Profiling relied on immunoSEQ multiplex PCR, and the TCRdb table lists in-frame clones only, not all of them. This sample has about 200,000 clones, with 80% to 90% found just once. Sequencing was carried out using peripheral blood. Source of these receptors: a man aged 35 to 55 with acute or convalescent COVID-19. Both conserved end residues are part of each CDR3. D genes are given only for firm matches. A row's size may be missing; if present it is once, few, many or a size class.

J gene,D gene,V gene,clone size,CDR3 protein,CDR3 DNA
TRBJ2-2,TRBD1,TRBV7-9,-,CASSLARQGSGTGELFF,TGTGCCAGCAGCTTAGCCCGACAGGGCTCCGGCACCGGGGAGCTGTTTTTT
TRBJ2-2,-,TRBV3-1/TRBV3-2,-,CASSHPLDNSNTGELFF,TGTGCCAGCAGCCATCCCCTGGACAATTCGAACACCGGGGAGCTGTTTTTT
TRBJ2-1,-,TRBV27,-,CASSLDLDEQFF,TGTGCCAGCAGTTTAGACCTAGATGAGCAGTTCTTC
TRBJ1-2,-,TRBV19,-,CASSVGDYGYTF,TGTGCCAGTAGTGTCGGGGACTATGGCTACACCTTC
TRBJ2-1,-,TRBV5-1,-,CASSYGSYNNEQFF,TGCGCCAGCAGCTACGGGAGTTACAACAATGAGCAGTTCTTC
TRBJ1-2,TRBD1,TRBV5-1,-,CASSLVSYPLGDSFYGYTF,TGCGCCAGCAGCTTGGTATCGTATCCTTTAGGGGACAGCTTTTATGGCTACACCTTC
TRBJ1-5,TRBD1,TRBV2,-,CASRGQGSWQPQHF,TGTGCCAGCAGAGGACAGGGTTCATGGCAGCCCCAGCATTTT
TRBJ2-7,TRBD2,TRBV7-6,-,CASSAGGNEQYF,TGTGCCAGCTCAGCGGGAGGTAACGAGCAGTACTTC
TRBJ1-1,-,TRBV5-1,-,CASSLDSPHTEAFF,TGCGCCAGCAGCTTAGACAGCCCCCACACTGAAGCTTTCTTT
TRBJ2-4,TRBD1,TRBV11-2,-,CASSYYRGLAKNIQYF,TGTGCCAGCAGCTACTACAGGGGGCTGGCCAAAAACATTCAGTACTTC
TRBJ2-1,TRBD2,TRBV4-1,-,CASSQAPLAGGYNEQFF,TGCGCCAGCAGCCAAGCCCCCCTAGCGGGAGGATACAATGAGCAGTTCTTC
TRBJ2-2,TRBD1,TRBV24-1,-,CATGKTGGYTGELFF,TGTGCCACCGGGAAGACAGGGGGGTATACCGGGGAGCTGTTTTTT
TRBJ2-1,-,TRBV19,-,CASTGRGSNEQFF,TGTGCCAGTACTGGGCGGGGATCCAATGAGCAGTTCTTC
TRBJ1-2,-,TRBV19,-,CASSISVNYGYTF,TGTGCCAGTAGTATCTCGGTGAACTATGGCTACACCTTC
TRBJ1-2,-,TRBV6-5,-,CASSYGPQGLYGYTF,TGTGCCAGCAGTTACGGACCCCAGGGGTTATATGGCTACACCTTC
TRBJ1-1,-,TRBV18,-,CASSPSRVDTEAFF,TGTGCCAGCTCACCTTCCAGGGTCGACACTGAAGCTTTCTTT
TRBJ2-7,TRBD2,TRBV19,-,CASRPRGVREQYF,TGTGCCAGTAGGCCTCGGGGGGTGAGGGAGCAGTACTTC
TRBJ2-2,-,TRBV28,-,CASSSIRQGGDTGELFF,TGTGCCAGCAGTTCTATAAGACAGGGCGGGGACACCGGGGAGCTGTTTTTT
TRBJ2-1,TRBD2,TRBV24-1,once,CATSDFHTSGGTEQFF,TGTGCCACCAGTGATTTCCATACTAGCGGGGGGACTGAGCAGTTCTTC
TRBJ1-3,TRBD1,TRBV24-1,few,CAVGDSLSGNTIYF,TGTGCCGTAGGGGACAGTCTCTCTGGAAACACCATATATTTT
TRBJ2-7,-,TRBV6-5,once,CASSLPDRHEQYF,TGTGCCAGCAGTCTCCCCGACAGACACGAGCAGTACTTC
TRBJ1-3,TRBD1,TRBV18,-,CASSPPTGAGNTIYF,TGTGCCAGCTCACCACCGACAGGGGCCGGAAACACCATATATTTT
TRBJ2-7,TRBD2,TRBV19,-,CASSIVGRERYEQYF,TGTGCCAGTAGTATAGTAGGGCGGGAGCGCTACGAGCAGTACTTC
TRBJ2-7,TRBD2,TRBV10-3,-,CAISESIMATSGGAYEQYF,TGTGCCATCAGTGAGTCGATAATGGCGACTAGCGGGGGGGCGTACGAGCAGTACTTC
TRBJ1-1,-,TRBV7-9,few,CASSLVMNTEAFF,TGTGCCAGCAGCTTAGTCATGAACACTGAAGCTTTCTTT
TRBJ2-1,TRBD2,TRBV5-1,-,CASSLTPGLAFNEQFF,TGCGCCAGCAGCCTAACCCCGGGACTAGCCTTCAATGAGCAGTTCTTC
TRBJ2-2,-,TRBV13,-,CASSLGTGNTGELFF,TGTGCCAGCAGCTTAGGGACTGGAAACACCGGGGAGCTGTTTTTT
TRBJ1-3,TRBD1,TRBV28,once,CASTTGSSGNTIYF,TGTGCCAGCACGACAGGGTCCTCTGGAAACACCATATATTTT
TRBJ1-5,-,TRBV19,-,CASSIVGGAGSNQPQHF,TGTGCCAGTAGTATAGTGGGAGGGGCAGGAAGCAATCAGCCCCAGCATTTT
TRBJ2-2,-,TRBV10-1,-,CASSVPGSTGELFF,TGCGCCAGCAGTGTGCCTGGCTCCACCGGGGAGCTGTTTTTT
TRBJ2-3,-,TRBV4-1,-,CASSPGGGSGNWGSDTQYF,TGCGCCAGCAGCCCCGGGGGAGGATCGGGTAATTGGGGTTCGGATACGCAGTATTTT
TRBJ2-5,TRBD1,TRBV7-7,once,CASSFITGGQEIQYF,TGTGCTAGCAGCTTTATAACAGGGGGCCAAGAGATCCAGTACTTC
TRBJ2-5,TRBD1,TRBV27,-,CASSWTGQETQYF,TGTGCCAGCAGTTGGACAGGCCAAGAGACCCAGTACTTC
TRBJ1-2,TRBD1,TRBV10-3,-,CAISENRGDYGYTF,TGTGCCATCAGTGAGAACAGGGGAGACTATGGCTACACCTTC
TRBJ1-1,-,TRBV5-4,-,CASSFQNTEAFF,TGTGCCAGCAGCTTTCAGAACACTGAAGCTTTCTTT